The rows below give T cell receptor beta chains drawn from one sample of a study of cytomegalovirus exposure and HLA in healthy donors. TCRdb's copy holds only in-frame clones and misses some; the assay was immunoSEQ multiplex PCR. The table includes around 150,000 clones, more than 70% detected once. Sequenced material: PBMCs. These TCRs come from a male donor in good health and CMV-seropositive. The CDR3 runs from the conserved cysteine through the conserved F or W. D genes are given only for firm matches. Rows give clone size only sometimes, using once, few, many, or a class for an expanded clone.

CDR3 protein: CASSFQGSLSYEQYF
clone size: -
V gene: TRBV13
J gene: -
D gene: -

CDR3 protein: CASSRLAGTDTQYF
clone size: -
V gene: TRBV6-5
J gene: TRBJ2-3
D gene: TRBD2

CDR3 protein: CARPGRADEQYF
clone size: -
V gene: TRBV5-8
J gene: TRBJ2-7
D gene: TRBD2

CDR3 protein: CASSWGLAGYEQYF
clone size: -
V gene: TRBV11-3
J gene: TRBJ2-7
D gene: TRBD2

CDR3 protein: CASGLLSRTVSAQYF
clone size: once
V gene: TRBV12-5
J gene: TRBJ2-3
D gene: -

CDR3 protein: CASSQGQKPGDTQYF
clone size: -
V gene: TRBV4-1
J gene: TRBJ2-3
D gene: -

CDR3 protein: CASSLSDRQETQYF
clone size: -
V gene: TRBV25-1
J gene: TRBJ2-5
D gene: -

CDR3 protein: CASSPGLAGNEQYF
clone size: -
V gene: TRBV19
J gene: TRBJ2-7
D gene: TRBD2

CDR3 protein: CSSSPKASGEQFF
clone size: -
V gene: TRBV7-9
J gene: TRBJ2-1
D gene: -

CDR3 protein: CASRGRTGSNQPQHF
clone size: -
V gene: TRBV27
J gene: TRBJ1-5
D gene: TRBD1

CDR3 protein: CASSEWGQRIEQYF
clone size: -
V gene: TRBV6-1
J gene: TRBJ2-7
D gene: TRBD1

CDR3 protein: CASSSISGGYEQYF
clone size: -
V gene: TRBV7-8
J gene: TRBJ2-7
D gene: TRBD2

CDR3 protein: CATSRGLEITDEQFF
clone size: -
V gene: TRBV15
J gene: TRBJ2-1
D gene: -

CDR3 protein: CASSYGATGMTEAFF
clone size: few
V gene: TRBV6-5
J gene: TRBJ1-1
D gene: TRBD1

CDR3 protein: CASGRGSSYEQYF
clone size: -
V gene: TRBV6-5
J gene: TRBJ2-7
D gene: -

CDR3 protein: CASSSAGTGSNEQFF
clone size: -
V gene: TRBV28
J gene: TRBJ2-1
D gene: TRBD1

CDR3 protein: CASSLTGANTGELFF
clone size: -
V gene: TRBV7-9
J gene: TRBJ2-2
D gene: TRBD1

CDR3 protein: CASSFPRSGQGFGELFF
clone size: -
V gene: TRBV28
J gene: TRBJ2-2
D gene: TRBD1

CDR3 protein: CASSRVGLLSSYNEQFF
clone size: -
V gene: TRBV7-2
J gene: TRBJ2-1
D gene: TRBD2

CDR3 protein: CSSSLVASGSVNEQFF
clone size: -
V gene: TRBV7-9
J gene: TRBJ2-1
D gene: TRBD2

CDR3 protein: CAISQGVDGNTEAFF
clone size: -
V gene: TRBV10-3
J gene: TRBJ1-1
D gene: -

CDR3 protein: CASSLGLAGVREQYF
clone size: -
V gene: TRBV5-1
J gene: TRBJ2-7
D gene: TRBD2

CDR3 protein: CASRGQSTYEQYF
clone size: once
V gene: TRBV28
J gene: TRBJ2-7
D gene: -

CDR3 protein: CASNGYQRHNTEAFF
clone size: -
V gene: TRBV6-5
J gene: TRBJ1-1
D gene: -

CDR3 protein: CAWTADTGELFF
clone size: few
V gene: TRBV30
J gene: TRBJ2-2
D gene: -

CDR3 protein: CATSRDSASGEDTQYF
clone size: -
V gene: TRBV15
J gene: TRBJ2-3
D gene: TRBD2

CDR3 protein: CASSVGGNQPQHF
clone size: once
V gene: TRBV27
J gene: TRBJ1-5
D gene: -

CDR3 protein: CSSSSPSSYNEQFF
clone size: -
V gene: TRBV7-9
J gene: TRBJ2-1
D gene: -

CDR3 protein: CASWPGLSYEQYF
clone size: -
V gene: TRBV6-6
J gene: TRBJ2-7
D gene: -

CDR3 protein: CASSPTDRRGRETQYF
clone size: -
V gene: TRBV11-3
J gene: TRBJ2-5
D gene: TRBD1

CDR3 protein: CASSTQGSYGYTF
clone size: -
V gene: TRBV19
J gene: TRBJ1-2
D gene: -

CDR3 protein: CASSPVVSGTGLTGTSF
clone size: once
V gene: TRBV28
J gene: TRBJ1-2
D gene: TRBD1

CDR3 protein: CASSSTSTGYWTFF
clone size: -
V gene: TRBV27
J gene: TRBJ1-1
D gene: TRBD1

CDR3 protein: CASSSSRTASNEKLFF
clone size: -
V gene: TRBV11-2
J gene: TRBJ1-4
D gene: -

CDR3 protein: CASSFLAGGGSNEQFF
clone size: -
V gene: TRBV9
J gene: TRBJ2-1
D gene: TRBD2

CDR3 protein: CAISESLTSGSSTDTQYF
clone size: -
V gene: TRBV10-3
J gene: TRBJ2-3
D gene: TRBD2

CDR3 protein: CASSATGGAGNEQFF
clone size: few
V gene: TRBV5-1
J gene: TRBJ2-1
D gene: TRBD1

CDR3 protein: CASSLGVAGVYGYTF
clone size: few
V gene: TRBV7-9
J gene: TRBJ1-2
D gene: -

CDR3 protein: CASRTPSGVYNEQFF
clone size: -
V gene: TRBV11-2
J gene: TRBJ2-1
D gene: TRBD2

CDR3 protein: CATSSFGTGGSGNTIYF
clone size: -
V gene: TRBV15
J gene: TRBJ1-3
D gene: TRBD1

CDR3 protein: CAWSVPGDRTEAFF
clone size: -
V gene: TRBV30
J gene: TRBJ1-1
D gene: -

CDR3 protein: CASTGQGVGYTF
clone size: -
V gene: TRBV2
J gene: TRBJ1-2
D gene: TRBD1

CDR3 protein: CASSQARNQETQYF
clone size: -
V gene: TRBV4-2
J gene: TRBJ2-5
D gene: -

CDR3 protein: CASSQSRTRKYEQYF
clone size: -
V gene: TRBV14
J gene: TRBJ2-7
D gene: TRBD2

CDR3 protein: CASSDLASNYEQYF
clone size: -
V gene: TRBV2
J gene: TRBJ2-7
D gene: -

CDR3 protein: CASSDRAHGYTF
clone size: -
V gene: TRBV9
J gene: TRBJ1-2
D gene: TRBD1

CDR3 protein: CASSSWGLGVPGYTF
clone size: -
V gene: TRBV28
J gene: TRBJ1-2
D gene: -

CDR3 protein: CASSPPSGSSYEQYF
clone size: -
V gene: TRBV9
J gene: -
D gene: TRBD2

CDR3 protein: CASRGGTVRTYEQYF
clone size: -
V gene: TRBV27
J gene: TRBJ2-7
D gene: -

CDR3 protein: CASSPGLAGGILQETQYF
clone size: -
V gene: TRBV5-1
J gene: TRBJ2-5
D gene: TRBD2

CDR3 protein: CASSLGGRGQPQHF
clone size: few
V gene: TRBV7-9
J gene: TRBJ1-5
D gene: -

CDR3 protein: CAWIGTSGTGELFF
clone size: -
V gene: TRBV30
J gene: TRBJ2-2
D gene: TRBD2

CDR3 protein: CASSLAGGSYEQYF
clone size: -
V gene: TRBV7-8
J gene: TRBJ2-7
D gene: TRBD2

CDR3 protein: CASSPRGGTGVIQETQYF
clone size: once
V gene: TRBV9
J gene: TRBJ2-5
D gene: TRBD1